This record covers a single TCR beta chain. CDR1 and CDR2 (germline): MNHNS, SASEGT. The CDR3 length is 15 residues. With 6 bases removed from V and 2 bases from J, the gap between germline ends came to 14 bases. 60 Vbeta and 13 Jbeta primers were used in PCR. In the authors' methods: Tens of millions of unique TCR beta chains, some 9.9 million of them shared, were counted by a later analysis. Method: immunoSEQ multiplex PCR; TCRdb's copy keeps in-frame clones and lacks some. For V, J and clone size, that table is used; D and trimming come from the DNA. The table has approximately 130,000 clones, roughly four fifths seen once. These data are taken from a study of cytomegalovirus exposure and HLA in healthy donors.

The chain couples TRBV6-1 to TRBJ2-1; possibly TRBD2 for D (6 bases). The clonotype originates from a woman aged 45 to 65 in good health and CMV-seronegative. Sequenced sample: PBMCs. This CDR3 reads CASRPGRAPYNEQFF. Here the CDR3 DNA reads TGTGCCAGCAGGCCCGGGAGAGCCCCCTACAATGAGCAGTTCTTC.